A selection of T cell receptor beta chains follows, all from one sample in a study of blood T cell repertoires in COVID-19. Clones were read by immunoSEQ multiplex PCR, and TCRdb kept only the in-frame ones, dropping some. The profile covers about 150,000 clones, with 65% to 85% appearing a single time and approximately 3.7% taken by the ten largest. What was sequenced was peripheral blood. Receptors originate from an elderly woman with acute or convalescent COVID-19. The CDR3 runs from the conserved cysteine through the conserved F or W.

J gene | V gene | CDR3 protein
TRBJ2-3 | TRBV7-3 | CASSLMSGGYTDTQYF
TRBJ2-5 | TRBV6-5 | CASERKSGGETQYF
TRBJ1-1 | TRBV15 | CATSTVNTEAFF
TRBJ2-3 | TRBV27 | CASSLSASGRARDTQYF
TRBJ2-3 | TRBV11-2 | CASSLGRSTDTQYF
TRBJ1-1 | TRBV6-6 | CASSYSSSTEQAFF
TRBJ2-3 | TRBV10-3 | CAIAGLAEGDTQYF
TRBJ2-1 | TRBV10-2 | CASSVRASGGFSYNEQFF
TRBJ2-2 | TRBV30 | CALPGDKNTGELFF
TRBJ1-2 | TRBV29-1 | CSVVVPTQGGYTF
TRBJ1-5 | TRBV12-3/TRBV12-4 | CASSGQHNQPQHF
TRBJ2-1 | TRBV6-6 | CASSRTSGATNEQFF
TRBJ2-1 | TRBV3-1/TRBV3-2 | CASSQDTVPYNEQFF
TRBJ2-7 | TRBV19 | CASSRKVAGGAYDKYF
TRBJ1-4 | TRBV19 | CASSILGTTNEKLFF
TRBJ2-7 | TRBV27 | CATGTGEYEQYF
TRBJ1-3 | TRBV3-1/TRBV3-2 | CASSQSKAGGNTIYF
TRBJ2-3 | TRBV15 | CATSSRTDTQYF
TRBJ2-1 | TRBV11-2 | CASSPRTSGTSNEQFF
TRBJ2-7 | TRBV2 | CASSEMARTTYEQYF
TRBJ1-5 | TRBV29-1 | CSVRQASGNQPQHF
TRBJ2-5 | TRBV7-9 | CASSPSQETQYF
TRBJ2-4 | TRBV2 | CASRDIAKNIQYF